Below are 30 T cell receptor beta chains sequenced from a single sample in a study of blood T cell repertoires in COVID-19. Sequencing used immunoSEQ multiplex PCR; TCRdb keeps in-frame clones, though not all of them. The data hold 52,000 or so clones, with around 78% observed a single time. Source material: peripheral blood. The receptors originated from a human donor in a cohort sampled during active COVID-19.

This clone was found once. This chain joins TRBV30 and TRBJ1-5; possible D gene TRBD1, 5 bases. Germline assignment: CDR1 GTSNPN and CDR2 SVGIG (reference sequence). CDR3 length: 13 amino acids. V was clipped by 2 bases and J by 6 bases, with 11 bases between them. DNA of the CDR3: TGTGCCTGGAGTAGGGGCGGGGGTCAGCCCCAGCATTTT. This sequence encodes CAWSRGGGQPQHF.

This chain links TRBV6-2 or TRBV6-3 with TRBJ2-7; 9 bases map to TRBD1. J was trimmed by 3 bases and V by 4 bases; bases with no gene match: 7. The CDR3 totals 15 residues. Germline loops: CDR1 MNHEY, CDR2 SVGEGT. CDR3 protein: CASSFTGGRDYEQYF. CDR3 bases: TGTGCCAGCAGTTTCACAGGGGGCCGGGACTACGAGCAGTACTTC.

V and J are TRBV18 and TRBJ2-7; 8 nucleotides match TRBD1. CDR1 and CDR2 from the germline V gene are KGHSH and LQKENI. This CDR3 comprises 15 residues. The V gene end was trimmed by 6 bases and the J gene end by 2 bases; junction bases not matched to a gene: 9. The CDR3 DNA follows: TGTGCCAGCTCTCCCCCGGGACAGGTACCCTACGAGCAGTACTTC. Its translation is CASSPPGQVPYEQYF.

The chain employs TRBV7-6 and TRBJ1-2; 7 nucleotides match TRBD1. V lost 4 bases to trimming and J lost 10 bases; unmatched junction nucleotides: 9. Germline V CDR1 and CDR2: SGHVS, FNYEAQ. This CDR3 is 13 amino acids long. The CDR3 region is CASSSNTGADYTF. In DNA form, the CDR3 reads TGTGCCAGCAGCTCCAACACAGGGGCGGACTACACCTTC. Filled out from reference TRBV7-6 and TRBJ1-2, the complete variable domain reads GAGVSQSPRYKVTKRGQDVALRCDPISGHVSLYWYRQALGQGPEFLTYFNYEAQQDKSGLPNDRFSAERPEGSISTLTIQRTEQRDSAMYRCASSSNTGADYTFGSGTRLTVV.

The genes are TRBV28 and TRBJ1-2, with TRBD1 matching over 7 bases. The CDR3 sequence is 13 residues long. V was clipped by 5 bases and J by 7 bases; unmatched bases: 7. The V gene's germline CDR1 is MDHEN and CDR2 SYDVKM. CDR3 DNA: TGTGCCAGCAGTCTTGGGTCAGGGGGTGGCTACACCTTC. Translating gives CASSLGSGGGYTF.

The CDR3 nucleotides read TGTGCCAGCAACCTACTAGCGGGGGGCACAGATACGCAGTATTTT. Residues: CASNLLAGGTDTQYF. The chain couples TRBV7-2 to TRBJ2-3; 11 positions agree with TRBD2. The germline gives CDR1 SGHTA, CDR2 FQGNSA. The CDR3 has 15 residues. Unmatched junction bases numbered 4, after V lost 7 bases and J lost 1 base. The variable domain in full, with the rest retrieved from reference TRBV7-2 and TRBJ2-3, is GAGVSQSPSNKVTEKGKDVELRCDPISGHTALYWYRQSLGQGLEFLIYFQGNSAPDKSGLPSDRFSAERTGGSVSTLTIQRTQQEDSAVYLCASNLLAGGTDTQYFGPGTRLTVL.

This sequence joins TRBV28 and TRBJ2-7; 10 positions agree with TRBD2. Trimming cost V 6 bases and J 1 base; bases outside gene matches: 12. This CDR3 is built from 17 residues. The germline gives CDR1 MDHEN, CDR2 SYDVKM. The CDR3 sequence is CASSRPTSGYDSYEQYF. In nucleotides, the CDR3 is TGTGCCAGCAGCCGCCCGACTAGCGGGTATGATTCCTACGAGCAGTACTTC.

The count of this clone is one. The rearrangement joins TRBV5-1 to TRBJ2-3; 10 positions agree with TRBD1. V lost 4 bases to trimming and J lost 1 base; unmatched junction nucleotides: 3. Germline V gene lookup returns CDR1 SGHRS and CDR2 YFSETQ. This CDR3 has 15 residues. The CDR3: CASSEGTGGTDTQYF. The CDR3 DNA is TGCGCCAGCAGCGAGGGGACAGGGGGCACAGATACGCAGTATTTT. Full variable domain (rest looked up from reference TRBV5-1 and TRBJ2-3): KAGVTQTPRYLIKTRGQQVTLSCSPISGHRSVSWYQQTPGQGLQFLFEYFSETQRNKGNFPGRFSGRQFSNSRSEMNVSTLELGDSALYLCASSEGTGGTDTQYFGPGTRLTVL.

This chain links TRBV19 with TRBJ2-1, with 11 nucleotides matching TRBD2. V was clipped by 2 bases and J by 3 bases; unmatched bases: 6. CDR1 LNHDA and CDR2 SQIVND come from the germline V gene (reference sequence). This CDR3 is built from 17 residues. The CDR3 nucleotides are TGTGCCAGTAGTATATCTAGCGGGAGGATTTTCTACAATGAGCAGTTCTTC. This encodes CASSISSGRIFYNEQFF. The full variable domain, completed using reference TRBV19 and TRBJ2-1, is DGGITQSPKYLFRKEGQNVTLSCEQNLNHDAMYWYRQDPGQGLRLIYYSQIVNDFQKGDIAEGYSVSREKKESFPLTVTSAQKNPTAFYLCASSISSGRIFYNEQFFGPGTRLTVL.

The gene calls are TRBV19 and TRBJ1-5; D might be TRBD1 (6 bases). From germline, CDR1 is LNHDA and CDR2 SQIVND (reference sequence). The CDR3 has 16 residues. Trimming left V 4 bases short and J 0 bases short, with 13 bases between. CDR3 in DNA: TGTGCCAGTAGTACGGGGACACTTTATAGCAATCAGCCCCAGCATTTT. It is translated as CASSTGTLYSNQPQHF. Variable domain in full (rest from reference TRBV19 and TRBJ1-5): DGGITQSPKYLFRKEGQNVTLSCEQNLNHDAMYWYRQDPGQGLRLIYYSQIVNDFQKGDIAEGYSVSREKKESFPLTVTSAQKNPTAFYLCASSTGTLYSNQPQHFGDGTRLSIL.

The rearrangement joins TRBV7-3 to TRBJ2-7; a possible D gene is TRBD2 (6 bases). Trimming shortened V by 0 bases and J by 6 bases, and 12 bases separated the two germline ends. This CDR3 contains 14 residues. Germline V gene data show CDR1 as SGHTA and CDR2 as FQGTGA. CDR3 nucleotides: TGTGCCAGCAGCTTAACTGCGGGGAGCTCCGAGCAGTACTTC. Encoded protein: CASSLTAGSSEQYF.

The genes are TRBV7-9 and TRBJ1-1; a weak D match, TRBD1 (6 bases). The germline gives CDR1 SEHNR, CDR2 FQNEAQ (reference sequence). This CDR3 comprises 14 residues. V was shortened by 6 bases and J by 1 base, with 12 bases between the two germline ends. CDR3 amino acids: CASRRRTENTEAFF. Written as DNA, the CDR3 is TGTGCCAGCAGACGAAGGACAGAGAACACTGAAGCTTTCTTT.

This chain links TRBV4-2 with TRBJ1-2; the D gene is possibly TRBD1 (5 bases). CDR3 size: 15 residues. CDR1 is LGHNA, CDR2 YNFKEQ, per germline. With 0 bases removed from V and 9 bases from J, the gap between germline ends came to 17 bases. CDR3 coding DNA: TGTGCCAGCAGCCAAGATACCTCCCTCGGACAACGCTACACCTTC. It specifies CASSQDTSLGQRYTF.

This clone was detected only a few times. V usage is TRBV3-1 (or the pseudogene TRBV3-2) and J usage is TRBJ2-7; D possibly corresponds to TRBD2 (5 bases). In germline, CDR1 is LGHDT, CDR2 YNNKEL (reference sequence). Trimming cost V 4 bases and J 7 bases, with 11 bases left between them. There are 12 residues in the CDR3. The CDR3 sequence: CASSPYSGEQYF. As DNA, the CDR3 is TGTGCCAGCAGCCCTTATTCGGGAGAGCAGTACTTC.

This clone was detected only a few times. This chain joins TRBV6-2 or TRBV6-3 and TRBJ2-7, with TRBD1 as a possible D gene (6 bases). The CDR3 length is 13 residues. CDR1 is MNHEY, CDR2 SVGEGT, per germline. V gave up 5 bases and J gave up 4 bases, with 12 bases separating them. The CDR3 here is CASSTGTRYEQYF. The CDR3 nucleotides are TGTGCCAGCAGTACCGGGACAAGGTACGAGCAGTACTTC.

CDR3 sequence: CASSLTGANYGYTF. DNA for the CDR3: TGCGCCAGCAGCTTAACAGGGGCCAACTATGGCTACACCTTC. The V call is TRBV5-1, the J call TRBJ1-2; 7 bases align to TRBD1. The CDR3 loop spans 14 amino acids. Germline CDR1 SGHRS, CDR2 YFSETQ. The V and J ends lost 2 bases and 2 bases, in that order; junction bases with no gene match: 3.

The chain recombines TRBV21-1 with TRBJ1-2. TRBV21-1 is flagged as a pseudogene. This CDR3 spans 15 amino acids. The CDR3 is CASSKGRLGGYGYTF. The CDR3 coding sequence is TGTGCCAGCAGCAAAGGTCGCCTGGGGGGCTATGGCTACACCTTC.

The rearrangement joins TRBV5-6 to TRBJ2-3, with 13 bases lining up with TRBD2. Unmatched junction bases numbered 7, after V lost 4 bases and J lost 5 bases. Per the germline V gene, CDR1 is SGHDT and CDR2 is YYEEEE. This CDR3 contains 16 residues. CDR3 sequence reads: CASSHLLAGGIDTQYF. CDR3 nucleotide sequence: TGTGCCAGCAGCCATCTACTAGCGGGGGGGATAGATACGCAGTATTTT.

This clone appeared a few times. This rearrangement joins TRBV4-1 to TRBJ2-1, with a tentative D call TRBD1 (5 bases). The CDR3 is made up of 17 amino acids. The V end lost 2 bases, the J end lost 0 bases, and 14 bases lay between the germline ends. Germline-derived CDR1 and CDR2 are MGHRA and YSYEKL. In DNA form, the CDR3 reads TGCGCCAGCAGCCAAATGCCCAGGGCCGACTCCTACAATGAGCAGTTCTTC. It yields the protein CASSQMPRADSYNEQFF.

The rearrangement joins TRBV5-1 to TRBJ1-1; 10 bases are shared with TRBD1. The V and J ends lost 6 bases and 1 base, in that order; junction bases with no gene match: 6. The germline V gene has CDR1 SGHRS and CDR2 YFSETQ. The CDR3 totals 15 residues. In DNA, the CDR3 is TGCGCCAGCAAAGGGACAGGGGTTGGGAACACTGAAGCTTTCTTT. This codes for CASKGTGVGNTEAFF.

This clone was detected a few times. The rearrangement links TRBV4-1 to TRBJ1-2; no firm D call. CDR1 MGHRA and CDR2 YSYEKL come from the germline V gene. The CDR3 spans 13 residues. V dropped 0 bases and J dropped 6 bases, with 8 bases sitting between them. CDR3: CASSQDRGHGYTF. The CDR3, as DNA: TGCGCCAGCAGCCAAGACCGTGGGCATGGCTACACCTTC.

CDR3 region: CASSIDSGHNYGYTF. DNA for the CDR3: TGTGCCAGTAGTATAGACTCGGGACACAACTATGGCTACACCTTC. This sequence joins TRBV19 and TRBJ1-2; maybe TRBD1 (6 bases). The CDR3 extends over 15 amino acids. Germline V gene lookup returns CDR1 LNHDA and CDR2 SQIVND (reference sequence). The ends were cut back, 0 bases at V and 2 bases at J, with 10 bases in the middle.

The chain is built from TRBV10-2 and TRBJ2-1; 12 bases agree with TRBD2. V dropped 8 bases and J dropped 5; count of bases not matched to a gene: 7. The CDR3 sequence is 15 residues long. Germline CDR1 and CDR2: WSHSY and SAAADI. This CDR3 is CASRATSGGNNEQFF. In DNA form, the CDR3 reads TGCGCCAGCCGCGCGACTAGCGGGGGAAACAATGAGCAGTTCTTC.

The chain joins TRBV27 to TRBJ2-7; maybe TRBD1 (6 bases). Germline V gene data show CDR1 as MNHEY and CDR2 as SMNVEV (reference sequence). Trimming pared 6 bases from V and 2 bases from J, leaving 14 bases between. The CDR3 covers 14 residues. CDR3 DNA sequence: TGTGCCAGCAGCCGGGACACATACACCTACGAGCAGTACTTC. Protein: CASSRDTYTYEQYF.

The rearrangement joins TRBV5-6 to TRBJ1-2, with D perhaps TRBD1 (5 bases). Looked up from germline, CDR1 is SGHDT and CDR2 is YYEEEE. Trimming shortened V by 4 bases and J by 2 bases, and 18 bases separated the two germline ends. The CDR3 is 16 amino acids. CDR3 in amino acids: CASSPGTPLQNYGYTF. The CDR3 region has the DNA TGTGCCAGCAGCCCTGGGACTCCCCTGCAGAACTATGGCTACACCTTC.

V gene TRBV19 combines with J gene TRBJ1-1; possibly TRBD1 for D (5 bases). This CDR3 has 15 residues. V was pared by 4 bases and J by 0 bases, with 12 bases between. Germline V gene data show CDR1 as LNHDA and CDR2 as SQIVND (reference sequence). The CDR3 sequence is CASSKGRRMNTEAFF. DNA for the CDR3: TGTGCCAGTAGTAAGGGGAGGAGGATGAACACTGAAGCTTTCTTT.

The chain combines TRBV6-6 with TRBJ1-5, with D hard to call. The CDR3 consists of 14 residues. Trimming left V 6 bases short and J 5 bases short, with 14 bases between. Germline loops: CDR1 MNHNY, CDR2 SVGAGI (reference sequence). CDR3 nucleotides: TGTGCCAGCAGCCCCCCTCAGGACTATCAGCCCCAGCATTTT. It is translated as CASSPPQDYQPQHF.

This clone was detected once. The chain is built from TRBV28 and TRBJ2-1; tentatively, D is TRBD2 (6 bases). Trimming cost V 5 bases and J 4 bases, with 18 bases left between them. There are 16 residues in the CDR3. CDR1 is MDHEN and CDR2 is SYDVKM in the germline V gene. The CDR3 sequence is CASSPTGGVGYNEQFF. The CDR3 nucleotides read TGTGCCAGCAGTCCCACCGGCGGGGTAGGGTACAATGAGCAGTTCTTC.

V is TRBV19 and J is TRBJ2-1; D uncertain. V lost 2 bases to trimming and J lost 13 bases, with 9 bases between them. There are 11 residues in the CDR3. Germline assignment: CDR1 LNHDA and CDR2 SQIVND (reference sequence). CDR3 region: CASSISRFQFF. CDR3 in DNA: TGTGCCAGTAGTATATCGCGCTTCCAGTTCTTC.

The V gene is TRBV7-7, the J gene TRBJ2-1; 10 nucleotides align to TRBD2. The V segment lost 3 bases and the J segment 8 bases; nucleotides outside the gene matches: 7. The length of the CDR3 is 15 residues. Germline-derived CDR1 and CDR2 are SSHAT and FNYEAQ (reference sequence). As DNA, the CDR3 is TGTGCCAGCAGCTTGGGGGGACTAGCGCGCGATGAGCAGTTCTTC. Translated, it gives CASSLGGLARDEQFF.